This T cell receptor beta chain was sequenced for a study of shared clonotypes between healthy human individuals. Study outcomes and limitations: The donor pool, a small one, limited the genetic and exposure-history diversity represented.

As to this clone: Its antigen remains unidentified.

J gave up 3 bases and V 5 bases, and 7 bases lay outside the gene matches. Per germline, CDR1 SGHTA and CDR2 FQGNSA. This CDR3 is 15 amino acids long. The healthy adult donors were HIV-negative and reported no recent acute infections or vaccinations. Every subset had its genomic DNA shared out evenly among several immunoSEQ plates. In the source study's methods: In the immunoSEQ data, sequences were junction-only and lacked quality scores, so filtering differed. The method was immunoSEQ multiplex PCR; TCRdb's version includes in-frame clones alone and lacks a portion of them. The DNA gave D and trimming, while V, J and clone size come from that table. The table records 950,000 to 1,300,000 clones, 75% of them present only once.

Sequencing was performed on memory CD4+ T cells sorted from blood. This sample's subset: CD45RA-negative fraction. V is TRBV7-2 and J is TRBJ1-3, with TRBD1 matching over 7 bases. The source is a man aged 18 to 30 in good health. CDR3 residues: CASSHPGGYGNTIYF. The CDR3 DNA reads TGTGCCAGCAGCCATCCAGGGGGTTATGGAAACACCATATATTTT.